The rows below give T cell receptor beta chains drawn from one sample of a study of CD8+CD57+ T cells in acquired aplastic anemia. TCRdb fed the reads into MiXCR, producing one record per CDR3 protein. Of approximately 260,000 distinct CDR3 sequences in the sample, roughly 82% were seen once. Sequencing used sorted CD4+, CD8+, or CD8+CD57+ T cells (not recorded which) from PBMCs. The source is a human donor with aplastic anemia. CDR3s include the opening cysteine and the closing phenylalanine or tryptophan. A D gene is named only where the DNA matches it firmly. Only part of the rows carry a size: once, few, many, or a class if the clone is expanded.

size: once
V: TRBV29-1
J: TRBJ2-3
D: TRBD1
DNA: TGCAGTGGGGGCAGGGGGCGTTTGCTTGCAACAGATACGCAGTATTTT
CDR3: CSGGRGRLLATDTQYF

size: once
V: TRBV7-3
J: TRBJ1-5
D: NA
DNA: TGTGCCAGCGGGGACGAGGCCACCGCCATTCAGCATTTT
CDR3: CASGDEATAIQHF

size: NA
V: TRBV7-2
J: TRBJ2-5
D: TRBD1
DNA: TGTGCCAGCAGCAATGGACAGGGGCCTCAAGAGCCCCAGTTC
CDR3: CASSNGQGPQEPQF

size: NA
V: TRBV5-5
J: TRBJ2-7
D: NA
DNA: TGTGCCAGCAGCTTGTCGGGAGCCGGAGGGAGGTCGGGCGAGCAGTACTTC
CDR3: CASSLSGAGGRSGEQYF

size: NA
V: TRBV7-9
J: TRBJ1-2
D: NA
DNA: TGTGCCAGCAGCTTGGAGTCAGGGAGGCGGGAAGAGGAGTACACCTTC
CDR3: CASSLESGRREEEYTF

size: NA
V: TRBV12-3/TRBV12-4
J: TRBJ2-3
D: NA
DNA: TGTGCCAGCAGCTTTACCGACCCCCGGGACACCCGCTATTTT
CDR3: CASSFTDPRDTRYF

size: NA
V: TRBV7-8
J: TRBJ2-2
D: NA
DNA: TGTGCCAGCAGCGGAGTGGGGGGTAACGCCGGGGAGCTGTTTTTT
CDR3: CASSGVGGNAGELFF

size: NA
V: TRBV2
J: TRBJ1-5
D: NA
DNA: TGTGCCAGCAGTGATGCTTGTAGTCATCATCCCCAGCATTTT
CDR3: CASSDACSHHPQHF

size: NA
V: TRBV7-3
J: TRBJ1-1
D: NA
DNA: TGTGCCAGCAGCTTAACGAAGCGGGGGTACTACAATGAGGAAGCTTTCTTT
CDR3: CASSLTKRGYYNEEAFF

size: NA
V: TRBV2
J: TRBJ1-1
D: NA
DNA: TGTGCCAGCGGGGACGGGGGCACAGTTACGCAGACTGTTGGCCCATTT
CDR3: CASGDGGTVTQTVGPF